The 17 T cell receptor beta chains listed next were all sequenced from one sample in a study of vaccination effects on CD4 cells after COVID-19. Their target antigens are unknown. Following culture for roughly 10 days, CD4+ T cells were isolated. Participants got two doses of BNT162b2 or mRNA-1273 vaccine. Data came from immunoSEQ multiplex PCR; TCRdb stores just in-frame clones and leaves some out. The top ten clones hold approximately 2% of a sample with tens of thousands of clones, 74% of them seen once. This sample comprised CD4+ T cells from PBMCs cultured without peptide, obtained after COVID-19 vaccination. The receptors stem from a human donor who received a COVID-19 vaccine.

V and J are TRBV3-1 (or the pseudogene TRBV3-2) and TRBJ1-4; 7 bases map to TRBD1. CDR3 size: 15 residues. Germline V lookup: CDR1 LGHDT, CDR2 YNNKEL (reference sequence). Trimming cost V 4 bases and J 3 bases; bases outside gene matches: 5. In DNA, the CDR3 is TGTGCCAGCAGCCCGCGACAGGGCTCTAATGAAAAACTGTTTTTT. This codes for CASSPRQGSNEKLFF.

The rearrangement links TRBV5-1 to TRBJ1-1; the D is unclear. The V gene's germline CDR1 is SGHRS and CDR2 YFSETQ. The ends were cut back, 0 bases at V and 0 bases at J, with 3 bases in the middle. The CDR3 is 13 amino acids. The CDR3 DNA follows: TGCGCCAGCAGCTTGGGTCTGAACACTGAAGCTTTCTTT. Protein sequence: CASSLGLNTEAFF.

The chain links TRBV23-1 to TRBJ2-7, with a weak D call TRBD1 (5 bases). TRBV23-1 is annotated as an ORF whose role is uncertain. V dropped 6 bases and J dropped 3 bases, with 12 bases sitting between them. This CDR3 has 13 amino acids. The CDR3 is CASSIQGYYEQYV. The CDR3 DNA is TGCGCCAGCAGCATTCAGGGTTACTACGAGCAGTACGTC.

The chain joins TRBV4-1 to TRBJ1-1, with D uncertain. CDR3 size: 14 residues. With 1 base removed from V and 0 bases from J, the gap between germline ends came to 6 bases. Germline assignment: CDR1 MGHRA and CDR2 YSYEKL. CDR3: CASSQVGMNTEAFF. CDR3 nucleotide sequence: TGCGCCAGCAGCCAAGTAGGGATGAACACTGAAGCTTTCTTT.

The sample holds one count of this clone. The chain is built from TRBV18 and TRBJ1-3, with 8 nucleotides matching TRBD1. The germline gives CDR1 KGHSH, CDR2 LQKENI. This CDR3 spans 14 amino acids. With V trimmed by 4 bases and J by 6 bases, 5 bases remained unmatched. The CDR3 loop is CASSLDRAANTIYF. The CDR3 DNA reads TGTGCCAGCTCACTGGACAGGGCGGCAAACACCATATATTTT.

This clone was counted a few times. The chain couples TRBV30 to TRBJ1-1, with a possible D match to TRBD1 (6 bases). Trimming took off 3 bases at V and 9 bases at J, with 14 bases between the two ends. CDR3 length: 12 residues. In germline, CDR1 is GTSNPN, CDR2 SVGIG (reference sequence). The CDR3 loop is CAWRRDGGQAFF. CDR3 sequence (DNA): TGTGCCTGGAGGCGCGACGGGGGGCAAGCTTTCTTT.

The rearrangement uses TRBV21-1 and TRBJ1-1; TRBD1, as called in the table, went unchecked against the DNA. TRBV21-1 is listed as a pseudogene. The CDR3 is 14 amino acids. This chain's CDR3 is CASRGQGANTEAFF. CDR3 sequence (DNA): TGTGCCAGCAGGGGACAGGGGGCGAACACTGAAGCTTTCTTT.

V usage is TRBV18 and J usage is TRBJ2-3; D call uncertain. This CDR3 has 15 amino acids. Between the trimmed V and J ends, which lost 3 bases and 2 bases, there was a span of 12 bases. Per germline, CDR1 KGHSH and CDR2 LQKENI. In DNA form, the CDR3 reads TGTGCCAGCTCACCCCTGGGCTCAGACACAGATACGCAGTATTTT. Translation gives CASSPLGSDTDTQYF.

The V gene is TRBV7-6, the J gene TRBJ2-3; 7 bases map to TRBD2. There are 17 residues in the CDR3. CDR1 is SGHVS, CDR2 FNYEAQ, per germline. V was clipped by 3 bases and J by 0 bases; unmatched bases: 9. The CDR3 DNA follows: TGTGCCAGCAGCTTGGGAACCCTAGCGGCTAGCACAGATACGCAGTATTTT. It codes for CASSLGTLAASTDTQYF. Full variable domain (rest looked up from reference TRBV7-6 and TRBJ2-3): GAGVSQSPRYKVTKRGQDVALRCDPISGHVSLYWYRQALGQGPEFLTYFNYEAQQDKSGLPNDRFSAERPEGSISTLTIQRTEQRDSAMYRCASSLGTLAASTDTQYFGPGTRLTVL.

This clone was observed a handful of times. The V and J genes are TRBV18 and TRBJ2-7, with a tentative D call TRBD1 (6 bases). V was pared by 4 bases and J by 0 bases, with 7 bases between. Germline assignment: CDR1 KGHSH and CDR2 LQKENI. This CDR3 comprises 13 residues. CDR3 sequence: CASSQQGSYEQYV. CDR3 DNA: TGTGCCAGCTCACAACAGGGCTCCTACGAGCAGTACGTC.

The genes are TRBV7-2 and TRBJ1-5; 10 bases align to TRBD1. Unmatched junction bases numbered 3, after V lost 2 bases and J lost 5 bases. This CDR3 has 15 amino acids. In germline, CDR1 is SGHTA, CDR2 FQGNSA. As DNA, the CDR3 is TGTGCCAGCAGCTTATCCGGGACAGGGGATCAGCCCCAGCATTTT. This codes for CASSLSGTGDQPQHF.

The chain couples TRBV28 to TRBJ1-5; D is perhaps TRBD1 (5 bases). V dropped 7 bases and J dropped 5 bases, with 15 bases sitting between them. The CDR3 loop spans 14 amino acids. Per the germline V gene, CDR1 is MDHEN and CDR2 is SYDVKM. This chain's CDR3 is CASIESGGYQPQHF. The CDR3 DNA follows: TGTGCCAGCATTGAGTCGGGGGGGTATCAGCCCCAGCATTTT.

This clone was observed a few times. The chain joins TRBV2 to TRBJ1-6, with D unclear. This CDR3 comprises 14 residues. Deletions cut 2 bases from V and 7 bases from J, with 9 bases between. CDR1 is SNHLY, CDR2 FYNNEI, per germline. CDR3 coding DNA: TGTGCCAGCAGTGAACGTAGGTTCAATTCACCCCTCCACTTT. Residues: CASSERRFNSPLHF.

This clone was detected a few times. The chain is built from TRBV6-6 and TRBJ1-5; no clear D. Germline CDR1 MNHNY, CDR2 SVGAGI (reference sequence). Trimming shortened V by 0 bases and J by 7 bases, and 10 bases separated the two germline ends. This CDR3 region has 14 residues. The CDR3 here is CASSYSIGFQPQHF. CDR3 in DNA: TGTGCCAGCAGTTACTCGATAGGGTTCCAGCCCCAGCATTTT.

To note about this clone: Different DNA sequences within this sample yield the same CDR3. The rearrangement links TRBV28 to TRBJ1-5; D is undetermined. Trimming left V 5 bases short and J 4 bases short, with 3 bases between. Germline V CDR1 and CDR2: MDHEN, SYDVKM. This CDR3 spans 11 amino acids. The CDR3 DNA is TGTGCCAGCAGTCTAAATCAGCCCCAGCATTTT. Its protein product is CASSLNQPQHF.

The rearrangement joins TRBV3-1 (or the pseudogene TRBV3-2) to TRBJ2-5; D is perhaps TRBD1 (6 bases). This CDR3 is built from 14 residues. Germline V gene lookup returns CDR1 LGHDT and CDR2 YNNKEL (reference sequence). V was clipped by 6 bases and J by 4 bases, with 15 bases between them. In DNA, the CDR3 is TGTGCCAGCAGGGAAGAGGGGGTCTCAGAGACCCAGTACTTC. Amino acid sequence: CASREEGVSETQYF.

The chain links TRBV5-4 to TRBJ2-3, with 7 positions matching TRBD1. This CDR3 spans 15 amino acids. Looked up from germline, CDR1 is SGHNT and CDR2 is YYREEE (reference sequence). Losses at the gene ends were 2 bases for V and 5 bases for J; bases not matched to a gene: 8. The CDR3 region has the DNA TGTGCCAGCAGCTTCGAAAGGGGGCAAGGAGATACGCAGTATTTT. Translated: CASSFERGQGDTQYF.